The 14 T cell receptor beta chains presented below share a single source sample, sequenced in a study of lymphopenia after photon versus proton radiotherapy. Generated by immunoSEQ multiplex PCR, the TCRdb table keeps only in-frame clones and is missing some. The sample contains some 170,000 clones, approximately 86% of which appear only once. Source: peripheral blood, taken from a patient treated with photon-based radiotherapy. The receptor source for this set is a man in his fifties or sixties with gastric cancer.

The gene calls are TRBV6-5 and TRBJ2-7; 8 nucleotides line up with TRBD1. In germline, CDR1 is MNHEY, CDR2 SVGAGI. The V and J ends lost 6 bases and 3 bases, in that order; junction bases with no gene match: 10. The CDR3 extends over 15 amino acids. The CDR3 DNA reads TGTGCCAGCAGACCCGACAGGGGAGAGGTCTACGAGCAGTACTTC. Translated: CASRPDRGEVYEQYF.

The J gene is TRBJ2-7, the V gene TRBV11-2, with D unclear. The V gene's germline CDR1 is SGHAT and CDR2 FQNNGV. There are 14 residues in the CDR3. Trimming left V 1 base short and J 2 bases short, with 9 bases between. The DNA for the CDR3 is TGTGCCAGCAGCTTAGGCCAGGCCGCCTACGAGCAGTACTTC. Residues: CASSLGQAAYEQYF.

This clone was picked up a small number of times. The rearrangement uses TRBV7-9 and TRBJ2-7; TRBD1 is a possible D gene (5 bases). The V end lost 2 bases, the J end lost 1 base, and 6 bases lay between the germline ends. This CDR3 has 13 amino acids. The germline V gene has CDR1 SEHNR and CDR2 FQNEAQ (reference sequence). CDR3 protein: CASSLSGSYEQYF. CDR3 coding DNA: TGTGCCAGCAGCTTATCAGGGTCCTACGAGCAGTACTTC. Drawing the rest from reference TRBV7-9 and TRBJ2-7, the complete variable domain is DTGVSQNPRHKITKRGQNVTFRCDPISEHNRLYWYRQTLGQGPEFLTYFQNEAQLEKSRLLSDRFSAERPKGSFSTLEIQRTEQGDSAMYLCASSLSGSYEQYFGPGTRLTVT.

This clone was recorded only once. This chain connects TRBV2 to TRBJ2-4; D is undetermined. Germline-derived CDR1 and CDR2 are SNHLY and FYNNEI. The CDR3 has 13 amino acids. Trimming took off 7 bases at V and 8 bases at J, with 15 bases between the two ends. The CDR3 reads CASNPRAVDIQYF. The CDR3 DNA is TGTGCCAGCAACCCGCGCGCAGTAGACATTCAGTACTTC.

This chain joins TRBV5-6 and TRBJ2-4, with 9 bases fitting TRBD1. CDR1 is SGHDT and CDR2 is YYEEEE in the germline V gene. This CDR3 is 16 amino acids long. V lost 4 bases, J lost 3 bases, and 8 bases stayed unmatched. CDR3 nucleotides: TGTGCCAGCAGCCCCGGACAGGGGATGGGCAAAAACATTCAGTACTTC. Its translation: CASSPGQGMGKNIQYF.

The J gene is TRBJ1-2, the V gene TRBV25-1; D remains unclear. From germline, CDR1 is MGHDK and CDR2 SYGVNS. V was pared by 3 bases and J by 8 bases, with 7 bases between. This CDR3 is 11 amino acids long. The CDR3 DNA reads TGTGCCAGCAGTGAGAGGCTCGGCTACACCTTC. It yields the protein CASSERLGYTF.

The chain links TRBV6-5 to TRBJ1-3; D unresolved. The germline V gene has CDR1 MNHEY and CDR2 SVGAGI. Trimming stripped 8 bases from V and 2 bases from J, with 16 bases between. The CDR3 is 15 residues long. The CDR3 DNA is TGTGCCAGCGGCACAAATTGGGCGGCTGGAAACACCATATATTTT. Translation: CASGTNWAAGNTIYF.

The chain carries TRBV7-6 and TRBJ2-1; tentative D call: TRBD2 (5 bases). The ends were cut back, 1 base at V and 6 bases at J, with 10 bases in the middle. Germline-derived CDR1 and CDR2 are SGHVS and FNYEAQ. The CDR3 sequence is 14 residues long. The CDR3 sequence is CASSLGLPGNEQFF. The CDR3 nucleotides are TGTGCCAGCAGCTTAGGACTACCCGGCAATGAGCAGTTCTTC.

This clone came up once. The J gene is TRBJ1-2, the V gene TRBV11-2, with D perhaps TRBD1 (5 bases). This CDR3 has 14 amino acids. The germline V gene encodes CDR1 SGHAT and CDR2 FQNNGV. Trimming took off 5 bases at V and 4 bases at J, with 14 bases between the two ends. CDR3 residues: CASSPEPQGYGYTF. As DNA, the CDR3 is TGTGCCAGCAGCCCCGAGCCGCAGGGCTATGGCTACACCTTC. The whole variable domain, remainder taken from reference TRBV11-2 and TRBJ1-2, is EAGVAQSPRYKIIEKRQSVAFWCNPISGHATLYWYQQILGQGPKLLIQFQNNGVVDDSQLPKDRFSAERLKGVDSTLKIQPAKLEDSAVYLCASSPEPQGYGYTFGSGTRLTVV.

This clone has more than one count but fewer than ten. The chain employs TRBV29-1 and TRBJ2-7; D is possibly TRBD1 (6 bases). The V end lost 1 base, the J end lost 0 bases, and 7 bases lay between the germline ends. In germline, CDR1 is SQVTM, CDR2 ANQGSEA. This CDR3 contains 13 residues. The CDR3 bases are TGCAGCGTTGAAGGGGGGCCCTCCTACGAGCAGTACTTC. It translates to CSVEGGPSYEQYF.

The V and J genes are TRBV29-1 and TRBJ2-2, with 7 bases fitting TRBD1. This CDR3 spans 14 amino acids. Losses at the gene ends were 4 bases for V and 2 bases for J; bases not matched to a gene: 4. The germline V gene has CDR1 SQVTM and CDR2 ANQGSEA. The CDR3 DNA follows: TGCAGCGTTGCCCGGGACAGTAACACCGGGGAGCTGTTTTTT. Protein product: CSVARDSNTGELFF.

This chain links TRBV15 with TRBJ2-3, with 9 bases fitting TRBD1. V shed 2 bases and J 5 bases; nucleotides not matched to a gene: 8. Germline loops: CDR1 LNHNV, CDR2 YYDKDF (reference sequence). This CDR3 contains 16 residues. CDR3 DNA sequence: TGTGCCACCAGCAGACGCACAGGGGGCTGGGGAGATACGCAGTATTTT. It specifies CATSRRTGGWGDTQYF.

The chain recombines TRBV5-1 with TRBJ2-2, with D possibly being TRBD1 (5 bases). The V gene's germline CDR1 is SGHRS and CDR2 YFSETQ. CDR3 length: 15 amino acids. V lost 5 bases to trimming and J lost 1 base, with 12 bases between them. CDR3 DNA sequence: TGCGCCAGCAGGCTACAGGCAGAGAACACCGGGGAGCTGTTTTTT. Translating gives CASRLQAENTGELFF.

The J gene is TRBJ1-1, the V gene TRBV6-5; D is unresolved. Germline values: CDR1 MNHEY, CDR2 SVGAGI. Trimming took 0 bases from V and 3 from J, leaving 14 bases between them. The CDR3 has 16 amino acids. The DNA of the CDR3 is TGTGCCAGCAGTTACTCGATGTGGGGTTGGGACACTGAAGCTTTCTTT. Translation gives CASSYSMWGWDTEAFF.